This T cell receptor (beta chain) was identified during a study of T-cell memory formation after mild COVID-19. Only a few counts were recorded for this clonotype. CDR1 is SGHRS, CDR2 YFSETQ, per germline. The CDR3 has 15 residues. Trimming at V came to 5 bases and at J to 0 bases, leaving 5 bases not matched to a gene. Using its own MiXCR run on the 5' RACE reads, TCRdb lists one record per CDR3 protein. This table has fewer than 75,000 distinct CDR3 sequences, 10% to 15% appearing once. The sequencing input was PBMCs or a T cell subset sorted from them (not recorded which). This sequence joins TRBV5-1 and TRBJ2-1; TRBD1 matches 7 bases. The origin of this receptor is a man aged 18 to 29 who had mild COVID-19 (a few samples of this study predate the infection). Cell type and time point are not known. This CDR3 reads CASRTGKSSYNEQFF. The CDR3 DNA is TGCGCCAGCAGGACAGGGAAAAGCTCCTACAATGAGCAGTTCTTC.